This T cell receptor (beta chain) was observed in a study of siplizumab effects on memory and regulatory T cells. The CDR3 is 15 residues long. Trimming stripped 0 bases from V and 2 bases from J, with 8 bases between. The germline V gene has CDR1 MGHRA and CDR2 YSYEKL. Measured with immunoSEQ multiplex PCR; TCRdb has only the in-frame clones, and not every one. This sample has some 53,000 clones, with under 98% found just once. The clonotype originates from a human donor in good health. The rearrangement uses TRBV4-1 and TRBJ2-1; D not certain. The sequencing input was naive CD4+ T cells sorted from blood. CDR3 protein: CASSQDPVTYNEQFF. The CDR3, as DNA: TGCGCCAGCAGCCAAGACCCAGTGACCTACAATGAGCAGTTCTTC.